The subject of this entry is one T cell receptor (beta chain). This clone is a singleton in its sample. Its antigen is still unknown. No much larger clone is present one base from it, and per-base qualities are unavailable. CDR3 length: 13 amino acids, cysteine to phenylalanine. CDR3 DNA is the only sequence kept; it has 39 bases, read in frame from the first base. The V end loses 0 bases and the J end loses 9 bases, and a stretch of 11 bases separates them. CDR1 and CDR2, looked up from the germline V gene, are MNHEY and SVGAGI. This record comes from a study of T cell changes during pregnancy in multiple sclerosis (dated by TCRdb to between 2018 and 2021). For the study in its entirety: Changes in the T cell repertoire over the course of pregnancy were examined in this study in women with multiple sclerosis.

Library construction relied on the immunoSEQ multiplex PCR assay. TCRdb limited this immuneACCESS table to in-frame rearrangements with V and J called. A share of clones is missing; checked studies link under half to unresolved V genes, and the rest is unexplained. Across this sample there are under 55,000 clones, with over 85% seen only once. Of the sample, about 2% falls within the top ten clones. The sequence came from a female donor with multiple sclerosis, enrolled in a pregnancy study. The sequencing used peripheral blood, collected in the first trimester of pregnancy. The receptor chain draws on TRBV6-5 and TRBJ1-2; the D segment could be TRBD1, given 5 matching bases. The DNA sequence is TGTGCCAGCAGTTACTCGGGGCCCTTCCGCTACACCTTC. It translates to CASSYSGPFRYTF.